This TCR beta chain was sequenced during a study of T cell changes during pregnancy in multiple sclerosis. Produced via immunoSEQ multiplex PCR; TCRdb's table is partial and in-frame only. The profile shows tens of thousands of clones, approximately 90% of them singletons. The CDR3 extends over 16 amino acids. This clone was observed once. The V and J genes are TRBV21-1 and TRBJ2-2; the table names TRBD2, a call not compared with the DNA. TRBV21-1 counts as a pseudogene. This specimen consisted of CD4+ T cells from peripheral blood mononuclear cells, obtained in the third trimester of pregnancy. This receptor was obtained from a female donor in good health, enrolled as a control in a pregnancy study. The CDR3 nucleotides are TGTGCCAGCAGCAAAGGGAAGGGAGGTACTCGGGGGGAGCTGTTTTTT. It translates to CASSKGKGGTRGELFF.